This is a list of T cell receptor beta chains from one sample in a study of OX40 agonist ivuxolimab in advanced cancers. Assay used: immunoSEQ multiplex PCR; TCRdb lists only in-frame clones, some missing. The data contain almost 80,000 clones, roughly 91% of them singletons. The source material was CD4+ or CD8+ T cells sorted from blood, sampled in a trial of the OX40 agonist ivuxolimab. All receptors derive from an adult with an advanced solid tumor such as melanoma, head and neck, liver or kidney cancer. Each CDR3 is given with its conserved first and last residue. The D gene is left open where the match is weak. Part of the rows lack a size; the others show once, few, many or a class for expanded clones.

clone_size: NA
j_call: TRBJ2-7
v_call: TRBV4-1
d_call: NA
cdr3_aa: CASSSEQGGEQYF
cdr3_nt: TGCGCCAGCAGCTCTGAACAAGGCGGCGAGCAGTACTTC

clone_size: NA
j_call: TRBJ2-5
v_call: TRBV19
d_call: NA
cdr3_aa: CASSPTLQETQYF
cdr3_nt: TGTGCCAGTAGTCCCACACTCCAAGAGACCCAGTACTTC

clone_size: NA
j_call: TRBJ1-2
v_call: TRBV12-2
d_call: NA
cdr3_aa: CASRQQRTGRYGYTF
cdr3_nt: TGTGCAAGTCGCCAACAACGGACGGGTCGCTATGGCTACACCTTC

clone_size: NA
j_call: TRBJ2-3
v_call: TRBV4-2
d_call: TRBD2
cdr3_aa: CASSPFGGASGRARADTQYF
cdr3_nt: TGTGCCAGCAGCCCATTTGGCGGGGCTAGCGGGAGGGCCCGGGCAGATACGCAGTATTTT

clone_size: once
j_call: TRBJ2-7
v_call: TRBV6-1
d_call: TRBD2
cdr3_aa: CASSEDSGRTYEQYF
cdr3_nt: TGTGCCAGCAGTGAAGATAGCGGGAGGACCTACGAGCAGTACTTC

clone_size: NA
j_call: TRBJ2-3
v_call: TRBV6-5
d_call: NA
cdr3_aa: CASTSPADTQYF
cdr3_nt: TGTGCCAGCACATCTCCTGCCGATACGCAGTATTTT

clone_size: NA
j_call: TRBJ2-2
v_call: TRBV11-2
d_call: NA
cdr3_aa: CASSSKVGGTGELFF
cdr3_nt: TGTGCCAGCAGCTCTAAAGTTGGGGGCACCGGGGAGCTGTTTTTT

clone_size: NA
j_call: TRBJ2-2
v_call: TRBV10-3
d_call: NA
cdr3_aa: CAISDLKRVNTGELFF
cdr3_nt: TGTGCCATCAGTGACCTTAAGCGGGTGAACACCGGGGAGCTGTTTTTT

clone_size: NA
j_call: TRBJ1-3
v_call: TRBV5-1
d_call: NA
cdr3_aa: CASSLEPGAGNTIYF
cdr3_nt: TGCGCCAGCAGCTTGGAGCCCGGGGCTGGAAACACCATATATTTT

clone_size: NA
j_call: TRBJ2-1
v_call: TRBV18
d_call: NA
cdr3_aa: CASSPGVQISYNEQFF
cdr3_nt: TGTGCCAGCTCACCCGGTGTCCAAATCTCCTACAATGAGCAGTTCTTC

clone_size: NA
j_call: TRBJ1-2
v_call: TRBV5-1
d_call: NA
cdr3_aa: CASSLAAGKDGYTF
cdr3_nt: TGCGCCAGCAGCTTGGCGGCAGGGAAAGATGGCTACACCTTC

clone_size: NA
j_call: TRBJ2-7
v_call: TRBV6-1
d_call: NA
cdr3_aa: CASSMATAGSYEQYF
cdr3_nt: TGTGCCAGCAGTATGGCGACGGCGGGATCCTACGAGCAGTACTTC

clone_size: NA
j_call: TRBJ2-6
v_call: TRBV19
d_call: TRBD1
cdr3_aa: CASSTGQGRGSGANVLTF
cdr3_nt: TGTGCCAGTAGTACGGGACAGGGAAGGGGCTCTGGGGCCAACGTCCTGACTTTC

clone_size: NA
j_call: TRBJ2-1
v_call: TRBV14
d_call: NA
cdr3_aa: CASSQGGATNNEQFF
cdr3_nt: TGTGCCAGCAGCCAAGGCGGGGCTACCAACAATGAGCAGTTCTTC

clone_size: NA
j_call: TRBJ1-1
v_call: TRBV7-2
d_call: TRBD1
cdr3_aa: CASSTTGAGTGPPGF
cdr3_nt: TGTGCCAGCAGCACAACGGGCGCCGGGACAGGCCCCCCTGGCTTT

clone_size: NA
j_call: TRBJ2-7
v_call: TRBV5-1
d_call: TRBD2
cdr3_aa: CASSLGAGGFFGEQYF
cdr3_nt: TGCGCCAGCAGCTTGGGGGCGGGAGGCTTCTTCGGCGAGCAGTACTTC

clone_size: few
j_call: TRBJ2-1
v_call: TRBV18
d_call: NA
cdr3_aa: CASSPPQSGNEQFF
cdr3_nt: TGTGCCAGCTCACCACCTCAAAGTGGCAATGAGCAGTTCTTC

clone_size: NA
j_call: TRBJ2-1
v_call: TRBV27
d_call: TRBD2
cdr3_aa: CASSLGGRPPYEQFF
cdr3_nt: TGTGCCAGCAGTTTAGGCGGGAGGCCCCCCTATGAGCAGTTCTTC

clone_size: NA
j_call: TRBJ2-7
v_call: TRBV11-1
d_call: TRBD1
cdr3_aa: CASSLGGASYWTGIYEQYF
cdr3_nt: TGTGCCAGCAGCTTAGGAGGGGCGAGCTACTGGACAGGTATCTACGAGCAGTACTTC